This is a list of T cell receptor beta chains from one sample in a study of T cell changes during pregnancy in multiple sclerosis. Repertoires were generated with immunoSEQ multiplex PCR, while TCRdb's copy carries only in-frame clones and drops some. The sample has 84,000 or so clones; 85% to 95% are singletons. The source was peripheral blood, collected in the third trimester of pregnancy. These receptor sequences come from a female donor with multiple sclerosis, enrolled in a pregnancy study. The CDR3 runs from the conserved cysteine through the conserved F or W. Each record gives: V gene, D gene, J gene, CDR3 DNA, CDR3 protein. D genes are given only for firm matches.

>TRBV7-8|TRBD1|TRBJ1-5
TGTGCCAGCAGCTTGGGAAGGACAGGGCCTGCTCGAGGCAATCAGCCCCAGCATTTT
CASSLGRTGPARGNQPQHF
>TRBV28|TRBD1|TRBJ2-7
TGTGCCAGCAGTTCGGGACAGGGGGCATTCGATTCCTACGAGCAGTACTTC
CASSSGQGAFDSYEQYF
>TRBV9|TRBD1|TRBJ1-2
TGTGCCAGCAGCGCTAGTTCCGGGACAGGAGACTATGGCTACACCTTC
CASSASSGTGDYGYTF
>TRBV30|.|TRBJ1-1
TGTGCCTGGATTTCCGACAGCATGAACACTGAAGCTTTCTTT
CAWISDSMNTEAFF
>TRBV13|.|TRBJ1-1
TGTGCCAGCAGGGTACGGGGGGCGTTTGAAGCTTTCTTT
CASRVRGAFEAFF
>TRBV4-2|TRBD1|TRBJ1-2
TGTGCCAGCAGCCAGTCGGACAGGGCCTATGGCTACACCTTC
CASSQSDRAYGYTF
>TRBV5-4|TRBD1|TRBJ1-4
TGTGCCAGCAGCTTGGGGGGGACAGGGATGGCCACTGAAAAACTGTTTTTT
CASSLGGTGMATEKLFF
>TRBV2|.|TRBJ1-5
TGTGCCAGCAGTGGTTCCGGGGGTTGGAGCAATCAGCCCCAGCATTTT
CASSGSGGWSNQPQHF
>TRBV6-5|TRBD1|TRBJ1-5
TGTGCCAGCACCAGGACAGGGGAGAATCAGCCCCAGCATTTT
CASTRTGENQPQHF
>TRBV5-1|.|TRBJ2-5
TGCGCCAGCAGCTTGAAGGGGGGGGCAGTGACCCAGTACTTC
CASSLKGGAVTQYF
>TRBV4-1|.|TRBJ2-7
TGCGCCAGCAGCCTTGGGGCAGCAGGCTCCTACGAGCAGTACTTC
CASSLGAAGSYEQYF
>TRBV18|.|TRBJ2-7
TGTGCCAGCTCCCTCCGGGACAAGGCGTCCGAGCAGTACTTC
CASSLRDKASEQYF
>TRBV5-1|.|TRBJ1-4
TGCGCCAGCAGCTTGGAGAGTGCCCTAAATGAAAAACTGTTTTTT
CASSLESALNEKLFF
>TRBV27|TRBD1|TRBJ1-5
TGTGCCAGCAGTACGTACAGGGGCCGACGTAGCAATCAGCCCCAGCATTTT
CASSTYRGRRSNQPQHF
>TRBV25-1|.|TRBJ1-2
TGTGCCAGCACGTTCCAAGGGGCGGAAGGCTACACCTTC
CASTFQGAEGYTF
>TRBV13|.|TRBJ2-7
TGTGCCAGCAGCTTAGGCCCTCTCAGTTCCTACGAGCAGTACTTC
CASSLGPLSSYEQYF